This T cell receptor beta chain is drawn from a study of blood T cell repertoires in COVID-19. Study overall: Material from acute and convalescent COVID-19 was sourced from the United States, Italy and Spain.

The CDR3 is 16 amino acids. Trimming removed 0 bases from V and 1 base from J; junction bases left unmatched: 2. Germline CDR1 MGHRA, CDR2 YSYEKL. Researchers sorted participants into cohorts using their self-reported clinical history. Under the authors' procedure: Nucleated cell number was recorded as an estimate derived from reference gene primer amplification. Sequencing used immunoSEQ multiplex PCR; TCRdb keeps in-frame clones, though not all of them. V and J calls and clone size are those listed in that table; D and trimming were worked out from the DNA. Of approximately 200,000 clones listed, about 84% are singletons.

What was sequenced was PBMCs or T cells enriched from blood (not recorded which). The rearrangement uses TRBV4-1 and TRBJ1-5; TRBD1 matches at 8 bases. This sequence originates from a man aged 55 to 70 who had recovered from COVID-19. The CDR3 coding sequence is TGCGCCAGCAGCCAAGATTGGGACAGGAGCAATCAGCCCCAGCATTTT. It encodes CASSQDWDRSNQPQHF.